These T cell receptor beta chains were read from a single sample in a study of T-cell reconstitution after alpha-beta-depleted transplantation in children. TCRdb re-called the PCR reads through MiXCR, storing one row per CDR3 protein. The sample carries hundreds of thousands of distinct CDR3 sequences, 16% recorded once. Source: PBMCs from the stem cell graft donor, taken from the stem cell graft. These receptors were obtained from a human donor who donated a stem cell graft to a child with acute myeloid leukemia. CDR3s include the opening cysteine and the closing phenylalanine or tryptophan. D genes are given only for firm matches. Clone size, where shown, is once, few, many, or a class for clones that have expanded.

v_call: TRBV4-2
d_call: TRBD1
clone_size: NA
j_call: TRBJ1-5
cdr3_aa: CASSQLGGQSISYSNQPQHF
cdr3_nt: TGTGCCAGCAGCCAACTGGGGGGACAGTCAATTTCCTATAGCAATCAGCCCCAGCATTTT

v_call: TRBV20-1
d_call: NA
clone_size: many
j_call: TRBJ2-1
cdr3_aa: CSALDKRGSNEQFF
cdr3_nt: TGCAGTGCTTTAGACAAACGGGGGAGCAATGAGCAGTTCTTC

v_call: TRBV30
d_call: NA
clone_size: NA
j_call: TRBJ2-7
cdr3_aa: CAWSVLTGDPYEQYF
cdr3_nt: TGTGCCTGGAGTGTTCTAACAGGTGATCCCTACGAGCAGTACTTC

v_call: TRBV20-1
d_call: NA
clone_size: many
j_call: TRBJ2-1
cdr3_aa: CSASSQVGRTGGNEQFF
cdr3_nt: TGCAGTGCTAGTTCTCAAGTCGGCCGAACCGGTGGCAATGAGCAGTTCTTC

v_call: TRBV28
d_call: NA
clone_size: few
j_call: TRBJ1-2
cdr3_aa: CASSSRMGGADYGYTF
cdr3_nt: TGTGCCAGCAGCTCTCGTATGGGGGGCGCCGACTATGGCTACACCTTC

v_call: TRBV20-1
d_call: NA
clone_size: many
j_call: TRBJ2-3
cdr3_aa: CSVSMGTPSTDTQYF
cdr3_nt: TGCAGTGTCTCAATGGGGACACCGAGCACAGATACGCAGTATTTT

v_call: TRBV7-2
d_call: NA
clone_size: few
j_call: TRBJ1-5
cdr3_aa: CASSLGYRSNQPQHF
cdr3_nt: TGTGCCAGCAGCTTAGGCTATAGGAGCAATCAGCCCCAGCATTTT

v_call: TRBV7-3
d_call: TRBD1
clone_size: NA
j_call: TRBJ1-1
cdr3_aa: CASSAPRDRATEAFF
cdr3_nt: TGTGCCAGCAGCGCTCCCCGGGACAGGGCCACTGAAGCTTTCTTT

v_call: TRBV11-1
d_call: TRBD1
clone_size: few
j_call: TRBJ2-7
cdr3_aa: CASSSPSQGGVYEQYF
cdr3_nt: TGTGCCAGCAGCTCCCCATCACAGGGGGGAGTCTACGAGCAGTACTTC

v_call: TRBV20-1
d_call: TRBD2
clone_size: many
j_call: TRBJ2-1
cdr3_aa: CSASELAKTYNEQFF
cdr3_nt: TGCAGTGCTAGTGAACTAGCGAAAACCTACAATGAGCAGTTCTTC

v_call: TRBV5-1
d_call: NA
clone_size: NA
j_call: TRBJ2-1
cdr3_aa: CASTRQPNNEQFF
cdr3_nt: TGCGCCAGCACTCGACAACCTAACAATGAGCAGTTCTTC

v_call: TRBV29-1
d_call: TRBD1
clone_size: many
j_call: TRBJ2-1
cdr3_aa: CSVEPRDRYNEQFF
cdr3_nt: TGCAGCGTTGAACCACGGGACAGGTACAATGAGCAGTTCTTC

v_call: TRBV10-3
d_call: NA
clone_size: few
j_call: TRBJ1-2
cdr3_aa: CAIKGSGTDYGYTF
cdr3_nt: TGTGCCATCAAGGGGAGCGGGACCGACTATGGCTACACCTTC

v_call: TRBV7-9
d_call: TRBD1
clone_size: NA
j_call: TRBJ1-6
cdr3_aa: CASTNNRGNGRNSPLHF
cdr3_nt: TGTGCCAGCACCAATAACAGGGGCAACGGGCGTAATTCACCCCTCCACTTT

v_call: TRBV29-1
d_call: NA
clone_size: many
j_call: TRBJ1-1
cdr3_aa: CSVGRMNTEAFF
cdr3_nt: TGCAGCGTTGGACGGATGAACACTGAAGCTTTCTTT

v_call: TRBV30
d_call: NA
clone_size: NA
j_call: TRBJ2-5
cdr3_aa: CAWSVFQGETQYF
cdr3_nt: TGTGCCTGGAGTGTTTTCCAAGGGGAGACCCAGTACTTC

v_call: TRBV7-2
d_call: NA
clone_size: many
j_call: TRBJ1-6
cdr3_aa: CASSFLSSPLHF
cdr3_nt: TGTGCCAGCAGCTTTCTATCTTCACCCCTCCACTTT

v_call: TRBV20-1
d_call: NA
clone_size: few
j_call: TRBJ2-1
cdr3_aa: CSARKAPLGNEQFF
cdr3_nt: TGCAGTGCTAGAAAGGCTCCCCTAGGGAATGAGCAGTTCTTC

v_call: TRBV20-1
d_call: TRBD2
clone_size: NA
j_call: TRBJ2-3
cdr3_aa: CSARDPGGQRDTQYF
cdr3_nt: TGCAGTGCTAGAGATCCGGGGGGGCAGAGAGATACGCAGTATTTT

v_call: TRBV20-1
d_call: TRBD2
clone_size: many
j_call: TRBJ2-1
cdr3_aa: CSAGGGWNEQFF
cdr3_nt: TGCAGTGCCGGGGGGGGTTGGAATGAGCAGTTCTTC

v_call: TRBV7-2
d_call: TRBD1
clone_size: few
j_call: TRBJ2-3
cdr3_aa: CASKRTGTGSTDTQYF
cdr3_nt: TGTGCCAGCAAAAGGACCGGGACAGGGAGCACAGATACGCAGTATTTT

v_call: TRBV9
d_call: NA
clone_size: many
j_call: TRBJ2-7
cdr3_aa: CASSVGTAPYEQYF
cdr3_nt: TGTGCCAGCAGCGTCGGGACTGCACCCTACGAGCAGTACTTC

v_call: TRBV7-2
d_call: NA
clone_size: NA
j_call: TRBJ2-3
cdr3_aa: CASSLERGVDTQYF
cdr3_nt: TGTGCCAGCAGCTTAGAACGTGGGGTTGATACGCAGTATTTT

v_call: TRBV9
d_call: TRBD1
clone_size: NA
j_call: TRBJ2-1
cdr3_aa: CASSPDRVSPYNEQFF
cdr3_nt: TGTGCCAGCAGCCCTGACAGGGTCAGTCCCTACAATGAGCAGTTCTTC

v_call: TRBV5-5
d_call: NA
clone_size: NA
j_call: TRBJ2-1
cdr3_aa: CASSYSGTNYNEQFF
cdr3_nt: TGTGCCAGCAGCTACTCCGGGACAAACTACAATGAGCAGTTCTTC

v_call: TRBV7-2
d_call: NA
clone_size: NA
j_call: TRBJ1-1
cdr3_aa: CASRFGTVNTEAFF
cdr3_nt: TGTGCCAGCAGATTTGGGACGGTGAACACTGAAGCTTTCTTT

v_call: TRBV7-9
d_call: TRBD1
clone_size: NA
j_call: TRBJ2-2
cdr3_aa: CASTEQGAIGELFF
cdr3_nt: TGTGCCAGCACCGAGCAGGGGGCGATCGGGGAGCTGTTTTTT

v_call: TRBV7-8
d_call: NA
clone_size: NA
j_call: TRBJ1-5
cdr3_aa: CASSLGQVVQPQHF
cdr3_nt: TGTGCCAGCAGCTTAGGGCAGGTGGTTCAGCCCCAGCATTTT

v_call: TRBV12-3/TRBV12-4
d_call: NA
clone_size: NA
j_call: TRBJ1-3
cdr3_aa: CASSLVRGRGNTIYF
cdr3_nt: TGTGCCAGCAGTTTAGTTCGGGGGCGCGGAAACACCATATATTTT

v_call: TRBV6-1
d_call: NA
clone_size: many
j_call: TRBJ2-3
cdr3_aa: CASSKGLSPDTQYF
cdr3_nt: TGTGCCAGCTCGAAGGGACTCAGTCCAGATACGCAGTATTTT

v_call: TRBV11-2
d_call: TRBD1
clone_size: few
j_call: TRBJ2-7
cdr3_aa: CASSLPTGAYEQYF
cdr3_nt: TGTGCCAGCAGCTTGCCCACAGGGGCCTACGAGCAGTACTTC

v_call: TRBV5-1
d_call: NA
clone_size: NA
j_call: TRBJ2-5
cdr3_aa: CASTEGGQETQYF
cdr3_nt: TGCGCCAGCACTGAAGGGGGGCAAGAGACCCAGTACTTC

v_call: TRBV10-3
d_call: NA
clone_size: NA
j_call: TRBJ1-1
cdr3_aa: CAISELGQGSTEAFF
cdr3_nt: TGTGCCATCAGTGAGTTAGGCCAGGGGAGTACTGAAGCTTTCTTT

v_call: TRBV12-3/TRBV12-4
d_call: NA
clone_size: few
j_call: TRBJ1-3
cdr3_aa: CASSLEGLGTPGNTIYF
cdr3_nt: TGTGCCAGCAGTTTAGAGGGGCTAGGAACGCCTGGAAACACCATATATTTT

v_call: TRBV7-2
d_call: NA
clone_size: NA
j_call: TRBJ2-7
cdr3_aa: CASSPLLGSYEQYF
cdr3_nt: TGTGCCAGCAGCCCCCTCCTAGGCTCCTACGAGCAGTACTTC

v_call: TRBV7-2
d_call: TRBD2
clone_size: many
j_call: TRBJ2-3
cdr3_aa: CASSLIAGSTDTQYF
cdr3_nt: TGTGCCAGCAGCTTAATAGCGGGGAGCACAGATACGCAGTATTTT

v_call: TRBV20-1
d_call: NA
clone_size: many
j_call: TRBJ2-3
cdr3_aa: CSAREGPPPTDTQYF
cdr3_nt: TGCAGTGCTAGAGAGGGACCTCCCCCCACAGATACGCAGTATTTT

v_call: TRBV6-5
d_call: TRBD1
clone_size: many
j_call: TRBJ2-2
cdr3_aa: CASSYDRAGELFF
cdr3_nt: TGTGCCAGCAGTTACGACAGGGCCGGGGAGCTGTTTTTT

v_call: TRBV7-9
d_call: TRBD1
clone_size: few
j_call: TRBJ1-1
cdr3_aa: CASSWGQGALNTEAFF
cdr3_nt: TGTGCCAGCAGCTGGGGACAGGGGGCGTTGAACACTGAAGCTTTCTTT

v_call: TRBV12-3/TRBV12-4
d_call: NA
clone_size: NA
j_call: TRBJ1-1
cdr3_aa: CASGRGWTEAFF
cdr3_nt: TGTGCCAGCGGCAGGGGCTGGACTGAAGCTTTCTTT

v_call: TRBV25-1
d_call: TRBD1
clone_size: NA
j_call: TRBJ2-2
cdr3_aa: CASSGRKADRVAGELFF
cdr3_nt: TGTGCCAGCAGTGGACGTAAAGCGGACAGGGTCGCCGGGGAGCTGTTTTTT

v_call: TRBV6-5
d_call: NA
clone_size: NA
j_call: TRBJ1-1
cdr3_aa: CASSTQGSTEAFF
cdr3_nt: TGTGCCAGCAGTACTCAGGGAAGCACTGAAGCTTTCTTT